This paragraph covers one T cell receptor (beta chain) sequence. The data were produced by immunoSEQ multiplex PCR, yet TCRdb's version contains in-frame clones alone and is incomplete. The sample consists of tens of thousands of clones, less than 80% of them appearing once. Germline assignment: CDR1 SGHRS and CDR2 YFSETQ. With 6 bases removed from V and 5 bases from J, the gap between germline ends came to 20 bases. This CDR3 has 15 amino acids. The data stem from a study of blood T cell repertoires in COVID-19. Sequencing was done on a sample of peripheral blood. This chain links TRBV5-1 with TRBJ2-5; TRBD2 is a possible D gene (6 bases). The clonotype comes from a man aged 55 to 70 with acute or convalescent COVID-19. CDR3 nucleotides: TGCGCCAGCACCGACCCCGGAGGGGCGGGGGAGACCCAGTACTTC. Its translation: CASTDPGGAGETQYF.